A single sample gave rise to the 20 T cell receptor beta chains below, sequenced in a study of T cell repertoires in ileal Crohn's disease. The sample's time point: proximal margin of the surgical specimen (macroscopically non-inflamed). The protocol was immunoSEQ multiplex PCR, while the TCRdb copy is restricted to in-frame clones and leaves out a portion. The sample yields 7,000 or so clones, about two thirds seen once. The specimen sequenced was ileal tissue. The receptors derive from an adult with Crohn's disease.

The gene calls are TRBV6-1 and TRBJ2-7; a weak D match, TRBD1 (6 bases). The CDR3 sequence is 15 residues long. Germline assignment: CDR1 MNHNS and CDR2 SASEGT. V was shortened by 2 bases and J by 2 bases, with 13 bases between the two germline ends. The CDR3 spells CASSERAGEPYEQYF. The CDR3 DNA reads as TGTGCCAGCAGTGAAAGGGCAGGGGAACCCTACGAGCAGTACTTC.

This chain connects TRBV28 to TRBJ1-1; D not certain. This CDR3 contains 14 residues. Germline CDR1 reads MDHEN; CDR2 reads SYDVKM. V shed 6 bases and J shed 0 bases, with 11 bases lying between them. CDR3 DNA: TGTGCCAGCAGCCCGGAGACCATGAACACTGAAGCTTTCTTT. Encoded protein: CASSPETMNTEAFF. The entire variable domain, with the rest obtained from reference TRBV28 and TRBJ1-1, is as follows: DVKVTQSSRYLVKRTGEKVFLECVQDMDHENMFWYRQDPGLGLRLIYFSYDVKMKEKGDIPEGYSVSREKKERFSLILESASTNQTSMYLCASSPETMNTEAFFGQGTRLTVV.

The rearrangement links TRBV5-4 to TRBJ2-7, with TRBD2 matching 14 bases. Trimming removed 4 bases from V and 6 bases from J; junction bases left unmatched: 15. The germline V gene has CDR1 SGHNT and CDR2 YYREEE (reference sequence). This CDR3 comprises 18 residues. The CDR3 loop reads CASSPGTSGRGTPREQYF. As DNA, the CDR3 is TGTGCCAGCAGCCCCGGGACTAGCGGGAGAGGGACACCTCGCGAGCAGTACTTC. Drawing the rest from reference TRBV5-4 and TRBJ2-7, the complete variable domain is ETGVTQSPTHLIKTRGQQVTLRCSSQSGHNTVSWYQQALGQGPQFIFQYYREEENGRGNFPPRFSGLQFPNYSSELNVNALELDDSALYLCASSPGTSGRGTPREQYFGPGTRLTVT.

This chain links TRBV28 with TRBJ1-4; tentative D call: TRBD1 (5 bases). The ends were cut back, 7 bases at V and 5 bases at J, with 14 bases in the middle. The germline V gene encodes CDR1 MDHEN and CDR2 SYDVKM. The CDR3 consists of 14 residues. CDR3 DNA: TGTGCCAGCATCAATTCGGGGGGGAATGAAAAACTGTTTTTT. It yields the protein CASINSGGNEKLFF.

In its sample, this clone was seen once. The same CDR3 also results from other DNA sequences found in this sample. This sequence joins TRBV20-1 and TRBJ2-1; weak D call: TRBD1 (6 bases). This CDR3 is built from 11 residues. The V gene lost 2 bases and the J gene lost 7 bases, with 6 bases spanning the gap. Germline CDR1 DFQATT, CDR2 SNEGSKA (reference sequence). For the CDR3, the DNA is TGCAGTGCTAGAAGGGGGAATGAGCAGTTCTTC. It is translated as CSARRGNEQFF.

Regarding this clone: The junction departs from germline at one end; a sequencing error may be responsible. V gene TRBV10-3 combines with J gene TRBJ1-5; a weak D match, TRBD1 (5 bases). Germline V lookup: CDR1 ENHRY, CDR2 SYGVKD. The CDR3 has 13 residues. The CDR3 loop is CASSWDSNQPQHF. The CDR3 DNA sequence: TGTGCCAGCAGTTGGGACAGCAATCAGCCCCAGCATTTT.

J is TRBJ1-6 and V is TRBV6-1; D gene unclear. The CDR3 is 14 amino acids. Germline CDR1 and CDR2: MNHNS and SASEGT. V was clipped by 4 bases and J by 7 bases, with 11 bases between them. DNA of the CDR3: TGTGCCAGCAGTGTGGGCAGACCAAATTCACCCCTCCACTTT. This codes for CASSVGRPNSPLHF.

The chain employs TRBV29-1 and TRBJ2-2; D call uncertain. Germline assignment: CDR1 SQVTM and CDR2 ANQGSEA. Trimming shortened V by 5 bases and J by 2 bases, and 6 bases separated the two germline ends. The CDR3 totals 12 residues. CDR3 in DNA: TGCAGCGTTAACAGAAACACCGGGGAGCTGTTTTTT. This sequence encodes CSVNRNTGELFF.

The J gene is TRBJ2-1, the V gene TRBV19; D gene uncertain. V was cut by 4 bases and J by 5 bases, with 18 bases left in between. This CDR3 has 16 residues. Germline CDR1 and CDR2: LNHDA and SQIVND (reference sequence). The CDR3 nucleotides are TGTGCCAGTAGTACCACCCGGAGTGGGCGCCACAATGAGCAGTTCTTC. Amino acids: CASSTTRSGRHNEQFF.

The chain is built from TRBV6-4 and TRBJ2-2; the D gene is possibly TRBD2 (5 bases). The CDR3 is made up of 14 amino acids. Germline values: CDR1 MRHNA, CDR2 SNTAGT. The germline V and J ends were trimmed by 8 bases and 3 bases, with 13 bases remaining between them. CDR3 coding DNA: TGTGCCAGCGCGCTCACTAGGGACACCGGGGAGCTGTTTTTT. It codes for CASALTRDTGELFF.

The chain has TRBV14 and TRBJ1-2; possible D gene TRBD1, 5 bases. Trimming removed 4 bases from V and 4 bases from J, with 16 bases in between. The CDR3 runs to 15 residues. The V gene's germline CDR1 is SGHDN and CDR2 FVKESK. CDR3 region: CASSRGRASVYGYTF. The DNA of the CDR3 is TGTGCCAGCAGCCGAGGCAGGGCAAGCGTCTATGGCTACACCTTC.

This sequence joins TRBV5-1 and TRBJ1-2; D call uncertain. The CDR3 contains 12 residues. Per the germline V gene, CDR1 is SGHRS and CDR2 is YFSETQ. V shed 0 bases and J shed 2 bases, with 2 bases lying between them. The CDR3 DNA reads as TGCGCCAGCAGCTTGGAAAACTATGGCTACACCTTC. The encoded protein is CASSLENYGYTF.

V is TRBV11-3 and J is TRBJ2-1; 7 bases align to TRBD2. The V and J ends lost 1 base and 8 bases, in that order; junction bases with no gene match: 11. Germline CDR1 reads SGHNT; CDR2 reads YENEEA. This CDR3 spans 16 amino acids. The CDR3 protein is CASSLGRGRTVYEQFF. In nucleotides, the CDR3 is TGTGCCAGCAGCTTAGGCCGCGGGAGAACGGTCTATGAGCAGTTCTTC.

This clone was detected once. The CDR3 sequence: CSAERGETQYF. DNA of the CDR3: TGCAGTGCTGAGAGGGGAGAGACCCAGTACTTC. The rearrangement links TRBV20-1 to TRBJ2-5; perhaps D is TRBD1 or TRBD2 (5 bases each). V was pared by 5 bases and J by 4 bases, with 8 bases between. This CDR3 is built from 11 residues. Looked up from germline, CDR1 is DFQATT and CDR2 is SNEGSKA (reference sequence).

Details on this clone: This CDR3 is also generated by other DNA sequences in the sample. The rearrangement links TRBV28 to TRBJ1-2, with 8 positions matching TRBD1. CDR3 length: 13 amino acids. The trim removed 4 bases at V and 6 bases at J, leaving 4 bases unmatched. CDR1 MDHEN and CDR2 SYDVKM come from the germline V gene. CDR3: CASSSRTGNGYTF. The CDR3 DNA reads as TGTGCCAGCAGTTCGAGGACAGGGAATGGCTACACCTTC.

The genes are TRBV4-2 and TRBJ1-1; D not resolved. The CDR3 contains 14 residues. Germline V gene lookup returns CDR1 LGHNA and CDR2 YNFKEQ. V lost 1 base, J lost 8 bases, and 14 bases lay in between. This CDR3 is CASSQGLDGREAFF. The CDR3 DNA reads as TGTGCCAGCAGCCAAGGACTTGATGGCAGGGAAGCTTTCTTT.

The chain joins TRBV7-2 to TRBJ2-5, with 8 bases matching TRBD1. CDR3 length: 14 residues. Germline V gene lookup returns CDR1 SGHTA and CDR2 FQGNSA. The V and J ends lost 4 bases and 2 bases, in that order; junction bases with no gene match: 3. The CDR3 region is CASSWTGTQETQYF. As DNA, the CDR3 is TGTGCCAGCAGCTGGACAGGGACTCAAGAGACCCAGTACTTC.

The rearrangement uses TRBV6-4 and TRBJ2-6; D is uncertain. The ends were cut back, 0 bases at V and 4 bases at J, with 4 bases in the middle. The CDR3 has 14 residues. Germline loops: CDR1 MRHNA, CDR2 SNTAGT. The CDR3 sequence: CASSDSTGANVLTF. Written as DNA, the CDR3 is TGTGCCAGCAGTGACTCGACCGGGGCCAACGTCCTGACTTTC.

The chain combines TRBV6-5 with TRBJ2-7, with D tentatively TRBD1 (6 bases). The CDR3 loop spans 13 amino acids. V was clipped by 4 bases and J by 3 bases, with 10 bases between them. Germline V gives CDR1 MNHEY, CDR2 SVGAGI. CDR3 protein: CASSSGADYEQYF. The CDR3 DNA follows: TGTGCCAGCAGTTCAGGGGCAGACTACGAGCAGTACTTC.

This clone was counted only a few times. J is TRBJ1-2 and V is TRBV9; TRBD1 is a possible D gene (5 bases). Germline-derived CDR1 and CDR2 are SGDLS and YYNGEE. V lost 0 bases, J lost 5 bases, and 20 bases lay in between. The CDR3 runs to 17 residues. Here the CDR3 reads CASSVAKHGGRWYGYTF. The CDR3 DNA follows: TGTGCCAGCAGCGTAGCCAAACACGGGGGTAGGTGGTATGGCTACACCTTC.